The count of the clone carrying this TCR beta chain is one. The sample originates from a study of blood T cell repertoires in COVID-19. The V end lost 8 bases, the J end lost 5 bases, and 19 bases lay between the germline ends. The CDR3 totals 16 residues. The germline CDR1 and CDR2 sequences are MNHNY and SVGAGI (reference sequence). Methods used by the authors: Nucleated cell number was recorded as an estimate derived from reference gene primer amplification. TCRdb's table, derived via immunoSEQ multiplex PCR, lists solely in-frame clones and lacks some. From that table come the V and J calls and clone size; the DNA was used to work out D and trimming. The table has about 81,000 clones, over 70% seen once.

The sequencing sample was made of peripheral blood. The chain couples TRBV6-6 to TRBJ1-6; D gene uncertain. The receptor was derived from a woman between 50 and 59 years old with acute or convalescent COVID-19. The CDR3 DNA reads TGTGCCAGCCATGACAAAATTACAAAAAATAATTCACCCCTCCACTTT. Amino acid sequence: CASHDKITKNNSPLHF.